This T cell receptor (beta chain) was sequenced for a study of T-cell reconstitution after alpha-beta-depleted transplantation in children (dated by TCRdb to between 2015 and 2016). For context, the study as a whole: Using TCR repertoire profiling, the study quantitatively followed how T-cell immune reconstitution unfolded in children after TCRalphabeta/CD19-depleted allogeneic hematopoietic cell transplantation.

The library came from PCR. Instrument used: Illumina HiSeq 2500. Molecular barcoding was employed in the preparation of TCR libraries, with unique molecular identifiers being used to normalize TCRbeta repertoire quantification. The public reads were reanalyzed by TCRdb: fastp trimming at Q25, MiXCR alignment, in-frame beta chains only. Every CDR3 protein is listed once, alongside the most common genes and DNA of its rows. The table for this sample lists about 1,000,000 distinct CDR3 sequences; around 30% of them were counted only once. The ten biggest clones cover 28% of the sample. The treatment or condition label for this specimen denotes: allogeneic hematopoietic cell transplantation with graft depleted of TCRalphabeta T cells and CD19 B cells. TCRalphabeta/CD19-depleted allogeneic hematopoietic cell grafts were given to the transplant recipients, all of whom were children. The paper as a whole reports these results and caveats: The apparently early alphabetaT-cell count recovery about two months after transplant was reportedly dependent on only several hundred rapidly expanded clones derived from non-depleted graft cells. In some patients, the high TCRbeta diversity seen at day 60 was put down to recipient T cells and intrathymic progenitors that had survived conditioning. The frequencies of hyperexpanded clones fell over the following months, and after one year, T-cell counts and TCRbeta diversity were mostly attributed to newly produced T cells.

Comments on this clonotype: What antigen it recognizes has not been identified. Base quality data are lacking; no much larger clone is found one base away.

V has 0 bases trimmed and J has 2 bases trimmed; junction bases matching no gene number 7. From its cysteine to its phenylalanine, the CDR3 spans 15 amino acids. The sequence is cut down to CDR3 DNA, 45 bases in frame from base 1. Via the germline V gene (reference sequence), CDR1 is DFQATT and CDR2 SNEGSKA. The material was PBMCs, mostly from graft donor cells, obtained 360 days after TCRalphabeta/CD19-depleted stem cell transplant. This receptor was identified in a boy in the first two years of life who had a stem cell transplant for SCID, so the T cells may come from the graft donor. Recombination linked TRBV20-1 to TRBJ2-7; TRBD1 lines up with 7 middle nucleotides. The base sequence is TGCAGTGCTAGAGACCAGGGGGACAACACCTACGAGCAGTACTTC. Its coded protein is CSARDQGDNTYEQYF.